These 17 T cell receptor beta chains share one sample of origin, sequenced in a study of T cell repertoires in cytomegalovirus infection (dated by TCRdb to between 2018 and 2021). Sequenced using an Illumina HiSeq 1500. TCRdb applied fastp at Q25 and MiXCR to the public reads, then kept only in-frame beta chains. One record per CDR3 amino acid sequence lists the most common genes and DNA. Here the sample has about 130,000 distinct CDR3 sequences; around 25% occur a single time. The ten largest clones take up approximately 35% of the sample. Their antigen targets remain unknown. Sequences were obtained from PBMCs, sequenced either directly or after in vitro stimulation (not recorded which). These receptors all come from a human donor in good health (CMV status not recorded). Some clones in this sample may be carry-over from other donors' samples.

The V gene is TRBV12-3 or TRBV12-4, the J gene TRBJ2-3, with a possible D match to TRBD1 (5 bases). Trimming took off 7 bases at V and 4 bases at J, with 15 bases between the two ends. CDR3 length: 14 residues. CDR3 region: CASTWGRAADTQYF. CDR3 nucleotides: TGTGCCAGCACCTGGGGCCGGGCCGCAGATACGCAGTATTTT.

This clonotype occurred a few times. The CDR3 here is CASSLVTGAETQYF. The CDR3 nucleotides read TGTGCCAGCAGCTTGGTTACAGGGGCGGAGACCCAGTACTTC. The chain joins TRBV5-6 to TRBJ2-5; 7 nucleotides align to TRBD1. Losses at the gene ends were 0 bases for V and 5 bases for J; bases not matched to a gene: 4. The CDR3 consists of 14 residues. The V gene's germline CDR1 is SGHDT and CDR2 YYEEEE.

This clonotype has a count of ten or more. This chain connects TRBV4-1 to TRBJ1-4; D gene unclear. Looked up from germline, CDR1 is MGHRA and CDR2 is YSYEKL. Trimming cost V 4 bases and J 0 bases, with 9 bases left between them. The CDR3 covers 15 residues. The CDR3 bases are TGCGCCAGCAGCCCGTGGGCCACAACTAATGAAAAACTGTTTTTT. Residues: CASSPWATTNEKLFF.

Only a few counts were recorded for this clonotype. The chain recombines TRBV27 with TRBJ2-3, with 7 bases aligning to TRBD2. Trimming took 8 bases from V and 5 from J; bases not matched to a gene: 7. The CDR3 consists of 13 residues. Germline V CDR1 and CDR2: MNHEY, SMNVEV (reference sequence). The CDR3 region is CASGRAVEDTQYF. CDR3 nucleotides: TGTGCCAGCGGGAGGGCGGTTGAAGATACGCAGTATTTT.

This sequence joins TRBV12-3 or TRBV12-4 and TRBJ1-2, with 9 bases aligning to TRBD1. After removal of 6 bases from V and 8 bases from J, the junction contained 10 bases not matched to a gene. CDR3 size: 14 residues. The chain's CDR3 is CASSPDRGTQGYTF. CDR3 DNA: TGTGCCAGCAGCCCGGACAGGGGAACCCAGGGCTACACCTTC.

This sequence joins TRBV20-1 and TRBJ2-7; D is unresolved. Between the trimmed V and J ends, which lost 3 bases and 3 bases, there was a span of 12 bases. The CDR3 is 13 residues long. Germline CDR1 DFQATT, CDR2 SNEGSKA (reference sequence). CDR3 region: CSARDPGVYEQYF. In DNA form, the CDR3 reads TGCAGTGCTAGGGACCCTGGGGTCTACGAGCAGTACTTC.

This clonotype was recorded at least ten times. The rearrangement joins TRBV20-1 to TRBJ1-6, with 7 bases matching TRBD1. Germline CDR1 and CDR2: DFQATT and SNEGSKA (reference sequence). The ends lost 4 bases at V and 7 bases at J; junction bases unmatched: 7. The CDR3 is made up of 14 amino acids. The CDR3 DNA follows: TGCAGTGCTACAAGACAGGGAGGGAATTCACCCCTCCACTTT. Protein product: CSATRQGGNSPLHF.

This rearrangement joins TRBV12-3 or TRBV12-4 to TRBJ2-7; perhaps TRBD2 as D (6 bases). The CDR3 is 14 residues long. Trimming removed 5 bases from V and 3 bases from J, with 14 bases in between. The CDR3 region has the DNA TGTGCCAGCAGTACCTCGGGAGCATTCTACGAGCAGTACTTC. Protein sequence: CASSTSGAFYEQYF.

This clonotype showed up just a few times. The chain joins TRBV29-1 to TRBJ2-1; a weak D match, TRBD1 (6 bases). The V and J ends lost 4 bases and 6 bases respectively, with 28 bases between them. CDR3 length: 18 amino acids. Germline-derived CDR1 and CDR2 are SQVTM and ANQGSEA. CDR3: CSVAFFPRDIRTANEQFF. The CDR3 bases are TGCAGCGTTGCTTTTTTCCCCAGAGACATCAGGACAGCCAATGAGCAGTTCTTC.

In this sample, this clonotype turned up a few times. This chain links TRBV12-5 with TRBJ2-1, with 8 bases fitting TRBD2. This CDR3 is 12 amino acids long. Germline trimming cut 4 bases from V and 13 bases from J; bases unmatched to any gene: 6. Germline CDR1 reads LGHNT; CDR2 reads FRNRAP. CDR3 protein: CASGSPGGGQFF. CDR3 sequence (DNA): TGTGCTAGTGGTTCCCCGGGAGGGGGTCAGTTCTTC.

This clonotype was seen only a few times. J is TRBJ2-1 and V is TRBV27; the match to TRBD1 covers 7 bases. This CDR3 has 15 amino acids. Germline assignment: CDR1 MNHEY and CDR2 SMNVEV (reference sequence). V shed 6 bases, J shed 5 bases, and the junction held 10 bases outside the gene matches. In DNA, the CDR3 is TGTGCCAGCAGGAACAGGGGAAAGCCCAACAATGAGCAGTTCTTC. The encoded protein is CASRNRGKPNNEQFF.

V and J are TRBV6-2 or TRBV6-3 and TRBJ2-3; perhaps D is TRBD1 or TRBD2 (6 bases each). Looked up from germline, CDR1 is MNHEY and CDR2 is SVGEGT. CDR3 length equals 15 residues. V lost 2 bases and J lost 3, with 12 bases in between. The CDR3 bases are TGTGCCAGCAGTTACAGGGGGGAGTTGACAGATACGCAGTATTTT. Translating gives CASSYRGELTDTQYF.

This rearrangement joins TRBV6-6 to TRBJ2-2; D perhaps matches TRBD1 (5 bases). Germline assignment: CDR1 MNHNY and CDR2 SVGAGI (reference sequence). Trimming removed 5 bases at V and 0 bases at J, with 10 bases between. The CDR3 is 15 amino acids. CDR3 protein: CASSQRTTNTGELFF. DNA of the CDR3: TGTGCCAGCAGTCAACGGACAACGAACACCGGGGAGCTGTTTTTT.

This clonotype was detected a few times. The chain combines TRBV11-2 with TRBJ2-5; D is uncertain. The V and J ends lost 5 bases and 9 bases respectively, with 13 bases between them. The V gene's germline CDR1 is SGHAT and CDR2 FQNNGV. The CDR3 extends over 12 amino acids. This chain's CDR3 is CASSRPPEAQYF. CDR3 DNA sequence: TGTGCCAGCAGCCGCCCCCCTGAGGCCCAGTACTTC.

The CDR3 loop reads CASTLIGNSGANVLTF. The DNA for the CDR3 is TGTGCCAGCACCCTGATCGGGAACTCTGGGGCCAACGTCCTGACTTTC. The V gene is TRBV28, the J gene TRBJ2-6; TRBD2 might be the D (5 bases). The V end lost 7 bases, the J end lost 0 bases, and 13 bases lay between the germline ends. This CDR3 comprises 16 residues. Germline CDR1 reads MDHEN; CDR2 reads SYDVKM.

Many counts were recorded for this clonotype. CDR3 residues: CASSSRTSGTITGELFF. DNA of the CDR3: TGTGCCAGCAGCTCGAGGACTAGCGGGACTATAACCGGGGAGCTGTTTTTT. V and J are TRBV7-3 and TRBJ2-2; 12 nucleotides align to TRBD2. CDR1 and CDR2 from the germline V gene are SGHTA and FQGTGA. V shed 4 bases, J shed 5 bases, and the junction held 8 bases outside the gene matches. This CDR3 contains 17 residues.

The CDR3 sequence: CSAKRQNTEAFF. The DNA of the CDR3 is TGCAGTGCTAAACGCCAGAACACTGAAGCTTTCTTT. The chain uses TRBV20-1 and TRBJ1-1; D gene ambiguous. With 4 bases removed from V and 1 base from J, the gap between germline ends came to 7 bases. CDR1 and CDR2 (germline): DFQATT, SNEGSKA (reference sequence). This CDR3 has 12 amino acids.